This entry lists 21 T cell receptor beta chains sequenced from one sample in a study of CXCR3-negative and CXCR3-positive naive CD8 T cells (dated by TCRdb to 2018 to 2020). Their antigens are not known. Overall results and qualifications from the work: Compared with CXCR3-negative naive cells, CXCR3-positive naive cells had TRB CDR3s with higher hydrophobicity (lower Kidera factor 4), lower energy, and higher strength and volume indices.

The sample was run on a NextSeq 550. The Human TCR Profiling Kit (MiLaboratory) was used to prepare UMI-labeled 5' RACE TRB cDNA libraries. TCRdb reprocessed the reads, and each CDR3 protein sequence is entered once, without DNA. The table for this sample records some 60,000 distinct CDR3 sequences. Clones ranked in the top ten supply 0.53% of the sample. Sequencing was carried out using naive CXCR3+ CD8+ T cells from blood. The intended sense of this specimen's cell subset or site label: CD45RO-CCR7+CD27+CD95- naive CD8+ T cells expressing CXCR3 (TNR3+). The receptor set was obtained from a human donor in good health. Some clones in this sample may be carry-over from other donors' samples.

The rearrangement joins TRBV28 to TRBJ2-7; the D call of TRBD1 rests on TCRdb alone, since no DNA is present to check it. Germline assignment: CDR1 MDHEN and CDR2 SYDVKM. The length of the CDR3 is 12 residues. The CDR3 reads CASSTGFVEQYF.

The chain uses TRBV7-8 and TRBJ2-7; as DNA is missing, the TRBD1 call by TCRdb cannot be tested. The CDR3 has 14 amino acids. Germline CDR1 SGHVS, CDR2 FQNEAQ. This CDR3 is CASSLARAGAEQYF.

V gene TRBV4-2 combines with J gene TRBJ1-3. The CDR3 is 15 amino acids. In germline, CDR1 is LGHNA, CDR2 YNFKEQ. The CDR3 loop reads CASSRTEFSGNTIYF.

The V call is TRBV29-1, the J call TRBJ1-2; with no DNA, the TCRdb D assignment of TRBD1 cannot be verified. The CDR3 is made up of 14 amino acids. Germline CDR1 SQVTM, CDR2 ANQGSEA. This chain's CDR3 is CSVHPPRFPYGYTF.

The chain combines TRBV4-2 with TRBJ2-3. In germline, CDR1 is LGHNA, CDR2 YNFKEQ. CDR3 size: 16 residues. The CDR3: CASSQDFTDSTDTQYF.

This rearrangement joins TRBV4-1 to TRBJ2-1; TCRdb's D gene call, TRBD1, goes unchecked for lack of DNA. Per germline, CDR1 MGHRA and CDR2 YSYEKL. CDR3 size: 18 residues. CDR3 amino acids: CASSQLGDWASLNNEQFF.

The chain recombines TRBV6-5 with TRBJ2-1; TCRdb's D call, TRBD1, is unchecked because there is no DNA. Per germline, CDR1 MNHEY and CDR2 SVGAGI. The CDR3 is 15 amino acids. The CDR3 protein is CASSPDRANVNEQFF.

This rearrangement joins TRBV20-1 to TRBJ2-7; TCRdb returns TRBD2, unconfirmable since there is no DNA. The CDR3 runs 13 residues. CDR1 and CDR2 (germline): DFQATT, SNEGSKA (reference sequence). The CDR3 protein is CSAGLVVSYEQYF.

The CDR3 loop is CSVDSDRAPGYTF. V and J are TRBV29-1 and TRBJ1-2; TCRdb's assignment of TRBD1 cannot be checked, as there is no DNA. This CDR3 comprises 13 residues. Germline assignment: CDR1 SQVTM and CDR2 ANQGSEA.

The chain couples TRBV10-2 to TRBJ2-1. CDR3 length equals 15 residues. CDR1 and CDR2 (germline): WSHSY, SAAADI. The CDR3 is CASSGGQGPYNEQFF.

V is TRBV11-2 and J is TRBJ2-7. There are 11 residues in the CDR3. Per the germline V gene, CDR1 is SGHAT and CDR2 is FQNNGV. CDR3 loop: CASSWFYEQYF. The entire variable domain, with the rest obtained from reference TRBV11-2 and TRBJ2-7, is as follows: EAGVAQSPRYKIIEKRQSVAFWCNPISGHATLYWYQQILGQGPKLLIQFQNNGVVDDSQLPKDRFSAERLKGVDSTLKIQPAKLEDSAVYLCASSWFYEQYFGPGTRLTVT.

The chain employs TRBV7-3 and TRBJ1-5; TCRdb outputs TRBD1, but without DNA this stays unchecked. This CDR3 region has 17 residues. The germline V gene encodes CDR1 SGHTA and CDR2 FQGTGA. The CDR3 sequence: CASSFLSGTGVNQPQHF.

The CDR3 reads CSVEDLQLAGGRTDTQYF. The chain recombines TRBV29-1 with TRBJ2-3; as DNA is missing, the TRBD2 call by TCRdb cannot be tested. The length of the CDR3 is 18 residues. Looked up from germline, CDR1 is SQVTM and CDR2 is ANQGSEA.

The rearrangement links TRBV27 to TRBJ1-5; TCRdb's D gene call, TRBD1, goes unchecked for lack of DNA. Germline lookup yields CDR1 MNHEY and CDR2 SMNVEV (reference sequence). This CDR3 contains 15 residues. The CDR3 loop is CASSLGGIGNQPQHF.

The V call is TRBV4-2, the J call TRBJ2-1. The germline CDR1 and CDR2 sequences are LGHNA and YNFKEQ. This CDR3 comprises 12 residues. The CDR3 spells CASSHLENEQFF.

The CDR3 here is CSVERLGEQFF. The V call is TRBV29-1, the J call TRBJ2-1. Germline CDR1 reads SQVTM; CDR2 reads ANQGSEA. CDR3 size: 11 residues.

The gene calls are TRBV6-6 and TRBJ1-5. The CDR3 totals 16 residues. The germline CDR1 and CDR2 sequences are MNHNY and SVGAGI (reference sequence). The CDR3 protein is CASSPARGDSNQPQHF.

The genes are TRBV27 and TRBJ2-1; the D call from TCRdb, TRBD2, cannot be confirmed without DNA. Germline values: CDR1 MNHEY, CDR2 SMNVEV (reference sequence). CDR3 size: 15 residues. This chain's CDR3 is CASSFGEGLYNEQFF.

The rearrangement joins TRBV7-9 to TRBJ2-2; TCRdb picks TRBD2, but there is no DNA to check that call. The CDR3 loop spans 17 amino acids. CDR1 SEHNR and CDR2 FQNEAQ come from the germline V gene (reference sequence). CDR3 residues: CASSSGTSAPNTGELFF.

The chain combines TRBV20-1 with TRBJ1-1; the D call from TCRdb, TRBD1, cannot be confirmed without DNA. The germline gives CDR1 DFQATT, CDR2 SNEGSKA (reference sequence). The CDR3 sequence is 11 residues long. CDR3 amino acids: CSTPLGSEAFF.

The chain couples TRBV5-5 to TRBJ2-3; no DNA is available, so the TRBD2 call from TCRdb remains unchecked. The CDR3 extends over 16 amino acids. Germline assignment: CDR1 SGHKS and CDR2 YYEKEE (reference sequence). CDR3 residues: CASSPEVRGGADTQYF.